This TCR beta chain was identified during a study of T-cell memory formation after mild COVID-19 (dated by TCRdb to the early 2020s). A note on the overall study: TCR sequence clusters from the two donors were largely donor specific. Two young, previously healthy adult volunteers made up the cohort, one male and one female. In two donors, T-cell clones that expanded and contracted after mild COVID-19 were tracked by sequencing TCRalpha and TCRbeta repertoires over time. What the research found in general, with its limitations: SARS-CoV-2 specificity was not confirmed for the second-wave clones peaking on day 37. The detection of some responding clones in pre-infection memory suggests that pre-existing cross-reactive memory T cells joined the SARS-CoV-2 response. Balanced CD4/CD8 phenotypes were observed for clones contracting from day 15 to 85, whereas a bias towards CD4+ was observed for a second wave of clones expanding from day 15 to 37. Contracting CD4+ clones appeared mostly in the CM and EM memory subsets, whereas CD8+ clones were enriched in EMRA. Only a couple of mild cases were covered in the study, and larger cohorts including severe cases with pre-infection samples were considered necessary.

The listed sequencing device is Illumina NovaSeq 6000. Using 5'RACE with constant-segment primers, TCRalpha and TCRbeta cDNA libraries were constructed, with sample barcodes and unique molecular identifiers added in the process. RNA was extracted from every sample with Trizol reagent. Libraries were amplified in two PCR steps, with a second sample barcode and Illumina TruSeq adapters added in the second step. Sequencing of the libraries was done on an Illumina NovaSeq, producing 2 x 150 bp paired-end reads. The study's own analysis went as follows. Demultiplexing of reads and collapsing into UMI-guided consensus sequences were performed with migec v1.2.7. With mixcr v2.1.11, UMI consensuses were aligned to TRA and TRB V and J templates and assembled into clonotypes. A clonotype was counted as expanded or contracted only if both edgeR and NoisET called the change significant, with noise models trained on biological replicates. For edgeR calls, a false discovery rate-adjusted p below 0.01 and a log2 fold-change threshold of 1 were applied. As an exploratory analysis of dynamics, PCA with hierarchical clustering was applied to max-normalized trajectories of the 1000 most abundant clonotypes. Each responding clone was given a CD4 or CD8 phenotype based on the CD4+ and CD8+ repertoires, which had been sequenced separately. TCRdb's own reprocessing of the public reads used fastp at Q25 and MiXCR and kept productive beta chains. Entries are consolidated by CDR3 protein sequence, retaining the most common genes and DNA. The V and J calls and clone size come from TCRdb's table, not from the authors' own analysis. Recorded for this sample are around 220,000 distinct CDR3 sequences; about 15% of them occurred a single time. 3.5% of the sample is in the top ten clones.

To note about this clonotype: Its antigen is currently not known. No much larger clonotype is one base removed from it; base qualities were not supplied.

PBMCs were isolated by Ficoll-Paque density gradient centrifugation. V is shortened by 5 bases, J by 3 bases, and the region joining them spans 12 bases. CDR1 and CDR2, looked up from the germline V gene (reference sequence), are LNHDA and SQIVND. From the cysteine through the phenylalanine, the CDR3 covers 14 amino acids. Only the CDR3 region is kept as DNA, spanning 42 bases read in frame from base 1. Recombination linked TRBV19 to TRBJ2-3, and TRBD1 may be the D gene, going by 6 matching bases. The sequenced sample was PBMCs or a T cell subset sorted from them (not recorded which). This clonotype originated in a man younger than 35 who had mild COVID-19 (a few samples of this study predate the infection). The sample titles of this study are shuffled in the database, so cell type and time point are left out; the donor was told from shared clones. CDR3 reads: CASSVRQGTDTQYF. The DNA sequence is TGTGCCAGTAGTGTACGGCAGGGGACAGATACGCAGTATTTT. The entire variable domain, with the stretches around the CDR3 drawn from the reference TRBV19 and TRBJ2-3 proteins, is DGGITQSPKYLFRKEGQNVTLSCEQNLNHDAMYWYRQDPGQGLRLIYYSQIVNDFQKGDIAEGYSVSREKKESFPLTVTSAQKNPTAFYLCASSVRQGTDTQYFGPGTRLTVL.